A single sample gave rise to the 14 T cell receptor beta chains below, sequenced in a study of regulatory T cells in long-lasting Graves disease. CDR3 regions were amplified by Arm-PCR using iRepertoire HTBI primers to build TCR beta libraries. TCRdb reanalysed the multiplex PCR reads using MiXCR and keeps one entry per CDR3 protein. The sample has 520,000 or so distinct CDR3 sequences, about 12% seen once. Time point meaning: newly diagnosed GD, antithyroid drugs for less than 3 months. Extracted PBMC RNA gave rise to the TCR library. This same sample was also taken into another study, of T cells in Graves' hyperthyroidism and ophthalmopathy.

The sequenced sample was peripheral blood mononuclear cells (PBMCs), obtained at new diagnosis, from a patient treated with antithyroid drugs. Receptor source: a woman in her thirties with Graves disease.

The chain combines TRBV28 with TRBJ1-5; D may be TRBD1 (5 bases). The V gene's germline CDR1 is MDHEN and CDR2 SYDVKM. The CDR3 runs to 17 residues. With 3 bases removed from V and 0 bases from J, the gap between germline ends came to 15 bases. DNA for the CDR3: TGTGCCAGCAGTTTCCTCCTAAACAGGCGTAGCAATCAGCCCCAGCATTTT. It translates to CASSFLLNRRSNQPQHF.

This clonotype appeared many times. V gene TRBV20-1 combines with J gene TRBJ2-2, with 9 bases lining up with TRBD2. CDR3 length: 14 residues. Germline loops: CDR1 DFQATT, CDR2 SNEGSKA (reference sequence). The ends lost 6 bases at V and 6 bases at J; junction bases unmatched: 8. CDR3 nucleotides: TGCAGTGCCTATCGCGGGAGGGGGCCCGGGGAGCTGTTTTTT. Translation: CSAYRGRGPGELFF.

This clonotype was recorded at least ten times. The chain combines TRBV27 with TRBJ1-6, with a weak D call TRBD1 (5 bases). Germline V gene data show CDR1 as MNHEY and CDR2 as SMNVEV (reference sequence). The CDR3 has 13 residues. Trimming took 3 bases from V and 15 from J, leaving 15 bases between them. Here the CDR3 DNA reads TGTGCCAGCAGTTTCCCCAGGGCCCCTAACCTCCACTTT. Translating it yields CASSFPRAPNLHF.

This clonotype has just a few counts. The genes are TRBV7-9 and TRBJ2-7; 7 nucleotides line up with TRBD1. There are 13 residues in the CDR3. CDR1 SEHNR and CDR2 FQNEAQ come from the germline V gene (reference sequence). Trimming took 5 bases from V and 5 from J; bases not matched to a gene: 6. The CDR3 spells CASSPQGEHEQYF. The CDR3 DNA is TGTGCCAGCAGCCCCCAGGGGGAGCACGAGCAGTACTTC.

This clonotype was counted many times. This chain connects TRBV7-2 to TRBJ2-7; possibly TRBD1 for D (6 bases). Germline-derived CDR1 and CDR2 are SGHTA and FQGNSA. V was trimmed by 3 bases and J by 4 bases, leaving 13 bases between them. This CDR3 region has 14 residues. The CDR3 DNA reads as TGTGCCAGCAGCTTGCAGGGGTTCCAATACGAGCAGTACTTC. This codes for CASSLQGFQYEQYF.

This clonotype came up many times. J is TRBJ1-5 and V is TRBV19, with 7 positions matching TRBD1. The CDR3 is 18 amino acids. Germline V gives CDR1 LNHDA, CDR2 SQIVND (reference sequence). Losses at the gene ends were 3 bases for V and 0 bases for J; bases not matched to a gene: 11. The CDR3 DNA is TGTGCCAGTAGTATGCAGCCGGGACAGATCTTTAGCAATCAGCCCCAGCATTTT. This gives the protein CASSMQPGQIFSNQPQHF.

Ten or more counts support this clonotype. At one of its ends the junction is not consistent with the germline gene, which may arise from a read error. The CDR3 nucleotides are TGTGCCAGCATCGGGACTAGCGGGGGGTACGGGCAGTACTTC. Amino acids: CASIGTSGGYGQYF. This rearrangement joins TRBV2 to TRBJ2-7, with TRBD2 matching over 15 bases. CDR1 and CDR2 (germline): SNHLY, FYNNEI. The CDR3 length is 14 residues.

This clonotype was recorded at least ten times. The chain uses TRBV19 and TRBJ2-7; perhaps D is TRBD1 or TRBD2 (5 bases each). Germline V gene lookup returns CDR1 LNHDA and CDR2 SQIVND (reference sequence). Trimming pared 5 bases from V and 3 bases from J, leaving 14 bases between. The CDR3 extends over 14 amino acids. CDR3 coding DNA: TGTGCCAGTAGTCAAGGGACGGGGTTCTACGAGCAGTACTTC. Amino acid sequence: CASSQGTGFYEQYF.

The chain recombines TRBV2 with TRBJ2-5; tentatively, D is TRBD1 or TRBD2 (5 bases each). Germline CDR1 is SNHLY and CDR2 is FYNNEI. The CDR3 runs 18 residues. Trimming removed 4 bases at V and 4 bases at J, with 25 bases between. This CDR3 is CASSVLTMDSEGRETQYF. The CDR3 DNA is TGTGCCAGCAGTGTTTTAACGATGGACTCAGAGGGGCGAGAGACCCAGTACTTC.

In this sample, this clonotype turned up a few times. The chain uses TRBV13 and TRBJ1-3; D remains unclear. CDR3 size: 16 residues. Trimming pared 2 bases from V and 1 base from J, leaving 12 bases between. In germline, CDR1 is PRHDT, CDR2 FYEKMQ (reference sequence). This CDR3 reads CASSLTRHPSGNTIYF. The CDR3 DNA sequence: TGTGCCAGCAGCTTAACCCGTCACCCTTCTGGAAACACCATATATTTT.

This clonotype was picked up one time. This may be a read error, as it is one base from a much larger clone. The chain has TRBV6-5 and TRBJ1-2, with 7 bases fitting TRBD1. The CDR3 totals 13 residues. Looked up from germline, CDR1 is MNHEY and CDR2 is SVGAGI. V lost 2 bases, J lost 4 bases, and 1 base stayed unmatched. DNA for the CDR3: TGTGCCAGCAGTTACGGGACAGTCTATGGCTACACCTTC. Amino acids: CASSYGTVYGYTF.

In its sample, this clonotype was seen a few times. The chain uses TRBV6-2 or TRBV6-3 and TRBJ1-1; D might be TRBD1 (5 bases). The V gene lost 9 bases and the J gene lost 3 bases, with 17 bases spanning the gap. The germline V gene has CDR1 MNHEY and CDR2 SVGEGT. The CDR3 sequence is 14 residues long. CDR3 sequence reads: CASLARRAHTEAFF. The CDR3 DNA reads TGTGCCAGTCTGGCCCGCAGGGCGCACACTGAAGCTTTCTTT.

This clonotype showed up many times. The V call is TRBV20-1, the J call TRBJ1-2; D unclear. The CDR3 loop spans 14 amino acids. In germline, CDR1 is DFQATT, CDR2 SNEGSKA (reference sequence). Trimming removed 3 bases from V and 0 bases from J, with 11 bases in between. The CDR3 here is CSASPGYANYGYTF. CDR3 DNA: TGCAGTGCTAGTCCAGGATACGCTAACTATGGCTACACCTTC.

This clonotype has only a few counts. V and J are TRBV27 and TRBJ2-3; TRBD2 agrees at 9 bases. The CDR3 runs 14 residues. Unmatched junction bases numbered 7, after V lost 7 bases and J lost 5 bases. The germline V gene encodes CDR1 MNHEY and CDR2 SMNVEV (reference sequence). The CDR3 loop reads CASTLAGAGDTQYF. CDR3 DNA: TGTGCCAGCACATTAGCGGGAGCGGGAGATACGCAGTATTTT.